This T cell receptor (beta chain) appears in the sequencing data of a study of T cell responses to AZD1222 COVID-19 vaccine. This table comes from immunoSEQ multiplex PCR, and its TCRdb copy is limited to in-frame clones, with some not included. The top ten clones hold about 4% of a sample with around 160,000 clones, roughly 80% of them seen once. About this clone: What it binds is not known.

The germline gives CDR1 KGHSH, CDR2 LQKENI. V trimming: 3 bases; J trimming: 2 bases; junction bases outside the gene matches: 10. The CDR3 is 17 amino acids. Findings of the study overall: Breadth and depth of Spike-specific TCRs rose after two AZD1222 doses. At study baseline, merely more than 5 AZD1222 recipients were seropositive. Unmutated regions of variants are reportedly targeted by nearly half of spike-specific TCRs. Every sample of the repertoires postdated the peak T cell response.

The clonotype originates from an adult in good health. Specimen: peripheral blood, collected on day 0 of MenACWY control vaccination. The rearrangement links TRBV18 to TRBJ2-1, with 7 nucleotides matching TRBD2. DNA of the CDR3: TGTGCCAGCTCACCGCCCCCTTTAGCGGGTCCCTACAATGAGCAGTTCTTC. It specifies CASSPPPLAGPYNEQFF. Full variable domain (outside the CDR3, taken from reference TRBV18 and TRBJ2-1): NAGVMQNPRHLVRRRGQEARLRCSPMKGHSHVYWYRQLPEEGLKFMVYLQKENIIDESGMPKERFSAEFPKEGPSILRIQQVVRGDSAAYFCASSPPPLAGPYNEQFFGPGTRLTVL.